A single sample is the source of the 12 T cell receptor beta chains below, sequenced in a study of cytomegalovirus exposure and HLA in healthy donors. PCR employed 60 Vbeta and 13 Jbeta primers. Clones were read by immunoSEQ multiplex PCR, and TCRdb kept only the in-frame ones, dropping some. The top ten clones hold under 4% of a sample with about 150,000 clones, 79% of them seen once. What was sequenced was PBMCs. Receptors originate from a human donor in good health.

This clone was seen only a few times. The chain uses TRBV7-9 and TRBJ2-2, with TRBD1 as a possible D gene (5 bases). Trimming pared 5 bases from V and 0 bases from J, leaving 7 bases between. From germline, CDR1 is SEHNR and CDR2 FQNEAQ (reference sequence). The CDR3 totals 14 residues. The CDR3 nucleotides are TGTGCCAGCAGCCGGACACCGAACACCGGGGAGCTGTTTTTT. This codes for CASSRTPNTGELFF.

The chain couples TRBV19 to TRBJ2-3; 14 bases map to TRBD2. Germline trimming cut 5 bases from V and 7 bases from J; bases unmatched to any gene: 11. The CDR3 sequence is 17 residues long. The V gene's germline CDR1 is LNHDA and CDR2 SQIVND (reference sequence). CDR3 bases: TGTGCCAGTAGTCCGCGCGGGACTAGCGGGAGTATGAATACGCAGTATTTT. It is translated as CASSPRGTSGSMNTQYF.

V is TRBV5-5 and J is TRBJ1-2; D not certain. V dropped 4 bases and J dropped 6 bases, with 22 bases sitting between them. The CDR3 spans 16 residues. The V gene's germline CDR1 is SGHKS and CDR2 YYEKEE (reference sequence). CDR3 amino acids: CASSRLRDSLFDGYTF. CDR3 nucleotide sequence: TGTGCCAGCAGCCGGCTGCGGGATTCCTTATTTGATGGCTACACCTTC.

The chain uses TRBV7-2 and TRBJ2-7; no reliable D call. CDR1 is SGHTA and CDR2 is FQGNSA in the germline V gene. The CDR3 is 12 amino acids. V lost 3 bases to trimming and J lost 0 bases, with 3 bases between them. The CDR3 region is CASSFSSYEQYF. The CDR3 nucleotides are TGTGCCAGCAGCTTTAGCTCCTACGAGCAGTACTTC. The full variable domain, rest sourced from reference TRBV7-2 and TRBJ2-7, is GAGVSQSPSNKVTEKGKDVELRCDPISGHTALYWYRQSLGQGLEFLIYFQGNSAPDKSGLPSDRFSAERTGGSVSTLTIQRTQQEDSAVYLCASSFSSYEQYFGPGTRLTVT.

The rearrangement uses TRBV16 and TRBJ1-2, with D possibly matching TRBD1 (5 bases). The V and J ends lost 4 bases and 8 bases respectively, with 26 bases between them. The CDR3 has 17 amino acids. Germline values: CDR1 KGHSY, CDR2 FQNENV. As DNA, the CDR3 is TGTGCCAGCAGCCTGGCCGCGGGACCGACCGAGGTTCAGGGCTACACCTTC. Its protein is CASSLAAGPTEVQGYTF.

The V gene is TRBV4-1, the J gene TRBJ1-2; TRBD1 might be the D (5 bases). V dropped 2 bases and J dropped 5 bases, with 18 bases sitting between them. Per germline, CDR1 MGHRA and CDR2 YSYEKL. This CDR3 region has 16 residues. Here the CDR3 DNA reads TGCGCCAGCAGCCAACCCGTCCAGGGCTTAAAATATGGCTACACCTTC. Translated, it gives CASSQPVQGLKYGYTF.

The genes are TRBV4-2 and TRBJ2-2; a weak D match, TRBD2 (6 bases). The CDR3 runs to 14 residues. V dropped 4 bases and J dropped 3 bases, with 9 bases sitting between them. Germline CDR1 and CDR2: LGHNA and YNFKEQ. CDR3 nucleotide sequence: TGTGCCAGCAGCCCGGGACTCGACACCGGGGAGCTGTTTTTT. Its protein is CASSPGLDTGELFF.

The chain recombines TRBV19 with TRBJ1-2, with D possibly being TRBD1 (5 bases). Germline lookup yields CDR1 LNHDA and CDR2 SQIVND (reference sequence). Trimming shortened V by 0 bases and J by 0 bases, and 8 bases separated the two germline ends. This CDR3 region has 15 residues. The CDR3 bases are TGTGCCAGTAGTATAGATGGGGGGACTAACTATGGCTACACCTTC. Amino acid sequence: CASSIDGGTNYGYTF.

This clone has a handful of counts. This chain connects TRBV6-6 to TRBJ1-5; D is unclear. The germline CDR1 and CDR2 sequences are MNHNY and SVGAGI (reference sequence). This CDR3 has 14 amino acids. Trimming took 6 bases from V and 0 from J, leaving 9 bases between them. The CDR3: CASRAGYSNQPQHF. The CDR3 DNA is TGTGCCAGCAGGGCAGGATATAGCAATCAGCCCCAGCATTTT.

The chain combines TRBV5-4 with TRBJ2-7; 7 bases fit TRBD1. The CDR3 length is 14 residues. From germline, CDR1 is SGHNT and CDR2 YYREEE (reference sequence). V dropped 4 bases and J dropped 2; count of bases not matched to a gene: 6. The CDR3 sequence is CASSPKTGTYEQYF. CDR3 nucleotides: TGTGCCAGCAGCCCTAAGACAGGGACCTACGAGCAGTACTTC.

This clone was picked up a small number of times. The chain carries TRBV7-9 and TRBJ2-1; TRBD2 agrees at 8 bases. Germline values: CDR1 SEHNR, CDR2 FQNEAQ (reference sequence). CDR3 length: 17 residues. The V segment lost 3 bases and the J segment 2 bases; nucleotides outside the gene matches: 9. For the CDR3, the DNA is TGTGCCAGCAGCTTTGAGTTAGCGGGGACAACCTACAATGAGCAGTTCTTC. Its translation: CASSFELAGTTYNEQFF. Supplemented by reference TRBV7-9 and TRBJ2-1, the full variable domain reads DTGVSQNPRHKITKRGQNVTFRCDPISEHNRLYWYRQTLGQGPEFLTYFQNEAQLEKSRLLSDRFSAERPKGSFSTLEIQRTEQGDSAMYLCASSFELAGTTYNEQFFGPGTRLTVL.

The chain joins TRBV5-1 to TRBJ2-7; 12 bases are a match to TRBD1. The CDR3 runs to 15 residues. Germline trimming cut 4 bases from V and 5 bases from J; bases unmatched to any gene: 7. Germline V gene lookup returns CDR1 SGHRS and CDR2 YFSETQ. As DNA, the CDR3 is TGCGCCAGCAGCGGTCCGGGACAGGGGGCGAACGAGCAGTACTTC. The encoded protein is CASSGPGQGANEQYF.